The clone carrying this TCR beta chain was picked up many times. Its antigen remains unknown. Indicated time point: newly diagnosed GD, antithyroid drugs for less than 3 months. Preparation of the TCR library used RNA extracted from PBMCs. The V gene's germline CDR1 is SGHVS and CDR2 FQNEAQ. Germline trimming cut 3 bases from V and 10 bases from J; bases unmatched to any gene: 3. The CDR3 has 14 amino acids. The data belong to a study of regulatory T cells in long-lasting Graves disease. Arm-PCR of CDR3 regions with iRepertoire HTBI primers generated TCR beta libraries. One entry per CDR3 protein results from TCRdb running MiXCR on the multiplex PCR reads. The table includes fewer than 350,000 distinct CDR3 sequences, roughly 18% detected once. The study, taken as a whole, reports: Segments TRBV28, TRBJ1-2 and TRBJ2-5 showed preferential usage in persistent disease.

Sequences were derived from peripheral blood mononuclear cells (PBMCs), sampled at new diagnosis, from a patient treated with antithyroid drugs. The rearrangement uses TRBV7-8 and TRBJ2-1; 13 bases line up with TRBD2. The sequence derives from a female donor with Graves disease. The CDR3, as DNA: TGTGCCAGCAGCTTCGGACTAGCGGGAGTCGAGCAGTTCTTC. It translates to CASSFGLAGVEQFF.